This is a list of T cell receptor beta chains from one sample in a study of cytomegalovirus exposure and HLA in healthy donors. Only in-frame clones appear in the TCRdb table, and some are missing; sequencing was by immunoSEQ multiplex PCR. This table has over 100,000 clones, roughly 65% appearing once. The source material was PBMCs. The receptors were gathered from a man between 40 and 49 years old in good health and CMV-seropositive. CDR3s include the opening cysteine and the closing phenylalanine or tryptophan. The D gene is left open where the match is weak. Clone size is not always given. Where it is, it says once, few, many or a class for expanded clones.

clone_size d_call j_call cdr3_length v_call cdr3_aa cdr3_nt
. TRBD2 TRBJ2-5 15 TRBV7-3 CASSPQTSPGGTQYF TGTGCCAGCAGCCCGCAGACTAGCCCTGGGGGGACCCAGTACTTC
few TRBD1 TRBJ2-3 15 TRBV7-2 CASSLGRQGVNTQYF TGTGCCAGCAGCTTAGGACGACAGGGAGTAAATACGCAGTATTTT
few . TRBJ1-2 15 TRBV7-2 CASSWGGGSPYGYTF TGTGCCAGCAGCTGGGGCGGGGGGTCACCCTATGGCTACACCTTC
. TRBD1 TRBJ1-5 15 TRBV5-1 CASSPTGGGNQPQHF TGCGCCAGCAGCCCGACAGGGGGAGGGAATCAGCCCCAGCATTTT
. . TRBJ2-3 15 TRBV6-1 CASSDLGRAGDTQYF TGTGCCAGCAGCGATCTAGGAAGGGCGGGAGATACGCAGTATTTT
. TRBD2 TRBJ2-3 13 TRBV27 CATRTSSTDTQYF TGTGCCACCAGGACTAGCAGCACAGATACGCAGTATTTT
. . TRBJ2-3 15 TRBV7-9 CASSPRDMIGDTQYF TGTGCCAGCAGCCCGAGGGACATGATAGGAGATACGCAGTATTTT
few TRBD1 TRBJ1-6 15 TRBV6-4 CASSDTDRENSPLHF TGTGCCAGCAGTGACACCGACAGGGAAAATTCACCCCTCCACTTT
. . TRBJ2-7 13 TRBV29-1 CSVARGFSYEQYF TGCAGCGTTGCGCGGGGATTCTCCTACGAGCAGTACTTC
few TRBD2 TRBJ2-7 19 TRBV7-9 CASSLAGLAGVVRGHEQYF TGTGCCAGCAGCTTAGCCGGACTAGCGGGAGTGGTCCGGGGCCACGAGCAGTACTTC
. . TRBJ2-7 15 TRBV7-2 CASSLAAGSAYEQYF TGTGCCAGCAGCTTAGCCGCCGGGTCGGCCTACGAGCAGTACTTC
. TRBD1 TRBJ1-6 16 TRBV11-2 CASSLGTGNGNSPLHF TGTGCCAGCAGCTTGGGGACAGGGAATGGTAATTCACCCCTCCACTTT
. TRBD1 TRBJ1-1 15 TRBV5-1 CASSLAGQGNTEAFF TGCGCCAGCAGCTTGGCCGGACAGGGGAACACTGAAGCTTTCTTT
. . TRBJ1-5 17 TRBV19 CASSIGVAAAGNQPQHF TGTGCCAGTAGTATCGGGGTTGCTGCCGCCGGCAATCAGCCCCAGCATTTT
. . TRBJ2-7 11 TRBV5-6 CASSIHLEQYF TGTGCCAGCAGCATCCACTTAGAGCAGTACTTC
. . TRBJ1-5 13 TRBV12-5 CASGLVGNQPQHF TGTGCTAGTGGTTTGGTCGGCAATCAGCCCCAGCATTTT
. . TRBJ1-2 13 TRBV30 CAWGSGFPYGYTF TGTGCCTGGGGTTCGGGATTCCCGTATGGCTACACCTTC
. . TRBJ1-1 13 TRBV7-3 CASSRDSPSEAFF TGTGCCAGCAGCCGTGACAGTCCTTCAGAAGCTTTCTTT
. TRBD2 TRBJ2-1 16 TRBV7-3 CASSYQGAGRFNEQFF TGTGCCAGCAGCTATCAGGGAGCGGGAAGGTTCAATGAGCAGTTCTTC
. . TRBJ1-2 16 TRBV7-3 CASSLTGRGMVNGYTF TGTGCCAGCAGCTTAACGGGGAGGGGGATGGTAAACGGCTACACCTTC
. TRBD1 TRBJ1-5 15 TRBV10-3 CAISEGQGAGQPQHF TGTGCCATCAGTGAGGGCCAGGGGGCAGGCCAGCCCCAGCATTTT
. TRBD2 TRBJ2-1 15 TRBV19 CASSSALAGFHEQFF TGTGCCAGTAGTAGCGCGCTAGCGGGATTTCATGAGCAGTTCTTC
few TRBD1 TRBJ1-1 20 TRBV28 CANHPLVGQGGRWLGTEAFF TGTGCCAACCACCCCCTGGTCGGACAGGGAGGGAGGTGGCTAGGGACTGAAGCTTTCTTT
. TRBD2 TRBJ2-1 15 TRBV15 CATSKPPGGEWEQFF TGTGCCACCAGCAAGCCACCTGGGGGGGAATGGGAGCAGTTCTTC
. TRBD2 TRBJ2-4 19 TRBV29-1 CSVLGLGLAGGRVKNIQYF TGCAGCGTTTTGGGGTTGGGACTAGCGGGGGGGCGGGTCAAAAACATTCAGTACTTC
. . TRBJ2-3 12 TRBV2 CASSLTGDTQYF TGTGCCAGCAGTTTGACGGGAGATACGCAGTATTTT
. TRBD1 TRBJ2-2 16 TRBV5-1 CASSWTGIPNTGELFF TGCGCCAGCAGCTGGACAGGGATCCCAAACACCGGGGAGCTGTTTTTT
few . TRBJ1-5 14 TRBV28 CASRRAGGSQPQHF TGTGCCAGCAGACGAGCGGGGGGTAGTCAGCCCCAGCATTTT
. TRBD1 TRBJ2-3 15 TRBV5-4 CASASRDRVRDTQYF TGTGCCAGTGCCTCTCGGGACAGGGTACGAGATACGCAGTATTTT
. . TRBJ1-5 16 TRBV5-1 CTSSLGLGGADQPQHF TGCACCAGCAGCTTAGGCCTGGGGGGGGCCGATCAGCCCCAGCATTTT